This T cell receptor beta chain was sequenced during a study of cytomegalovirus exposure and HLA in healthy donors. Study-wide points: Certain sequence variants were highly shared and formed a cluster, and this cluster was likely a sequencing artifact. There were a few CMV-associated chains whose specificity for CMV antigens was confirmed in vitro. Serostatus for CMV was the only available immune exposure information. HLA alleles were associated with roughly 15,000 TCR beta sequences in a later analysis at 0.05 false discovery rate.

Germline-derived CDR1 and CDR2 are MGHDK and SYGVNS. V was cut by 1 base and J by 8 bases, with 6 bases left in between. The CDR3 has 13 residues. PCR primers comprised 60 Vbeta and 13 Jbeta primers. TCRdb keeps only in-frame clones here, not all; method: immunoSEQ multiplex PCR. The sample lists 95,000 to 150,000 clones, roughly 66% occurring once. In regard to this clone: Antigen specificity is unknown.

The receptor was isolated from a man aged 55-75 years in good health and CMV-seropositive. The chain recombines TRBV25-1 with TRBJ1-6; D is uncertain. The sequencing sample was made of PBMCs. For the CDR3, the DNA is TGTGCCAGCAGTGAATTGCAGGATTCACCCCTCCACTTT. This translates into CASSELQDSPLHF.